The 18 T cell receptor beta chains given below trace back to one sample, sequenced in a study of CD8+ T cells in alopecia areata. Extraction and reverse transcription of RNA yielded cDNA as the sequencing template. The assay was immunoSEQ multiplex PCR, and TCRdb's table has in-frame clones only and misses some. Here the sample spans 90,000 to 100,000 clones, roughly 41% being singletons. Sequencing was done on a sample of CD4+ T cells sorted from blood. These receptors originate from a human donor with alopecia areata.

The chain uses TRBV6-5 and TRBJ2-2, with D perhaps matching TRBD2 (5 bases). The CDR3 runs to 15 residues. Germline CDR1 reads MNHEY; CDR2 reads SVGAGI. The V and J ends lost 6 bases and 0 bases respectively, with 11 bases between them. The DNA for the CDR3 is TGTGCCAGCAGACAAAGGACTGCGAACACCGGGGAGCTGTTTTTT. It yields the protein CASRQRTANTGELFF.

This clone came up a few times. V usage is TRBV5-1 and J usage is TRBJ2-1; D is perhaps TRBD1 or TRBD2 (5 bases each). V was trimmed by 3 bases and J by 0 bases, leaving 19 bases between them. CDR3 size: 18 residues. In germline, CDR1 is SGHRS, CDR2 YFSETQ. In nucleotides, the CDR3 is TGCGCCAGCAGCTCTAGGAACCGGGACCCCCGCTCCTACAATGAGCAGTTCTTC. This translates into CASSSRNRDPRSYNEQFF. The entire variable domain, with the rest obtained from reference TRBV5-1 and TRBJ2-1, is as follows: KAGVTQTPRYLIKTRGQQVTLSCSPISGHRSVSWYQQTPGQGLQFLFEYFSETQRNKGNFPGRFSGRQFSNSRSEMNVSTLELGDSALYLCASSSRNRDPRSYNEQFFGPGTRLTVL.

The chain has TRBV6-5 and TRBJ1-1, with D perhaps TRBD1 (6 bases). Germline-derived CDR1 and CDR2 are MNHEY and SVGAGI. Trimming took 6 bases from V and 0 from J, leaving 11 bases between them. CDR3 length equals 14 residues. Written as DNA, the CDR3 is TGTGCCAGCAGCACCGACAGGTTGAACACTGAAGCTTTCTTT. This codes for CASSTDRLNTEAFF.

This clone was picked up a small number of times. The chain has TRBV2 and TRBJ1-5; weak D call: TRBD1 (5 bases). V shed 2 bases and J shed 4 bases, with 6 bases lying between them. The germline gives CDR1 SNHLY, CDR2 FYNNEI. The CDR3 consists of 13 residues. CDR3 loop: CASSEQGNQPQHF. CDR3 coding DNA: TGTGCCAGCAGTGAACAGGGAAATCAGCCCCAGCATTTT. The whole variable domain, filled in from reference TRBV2 and TRBJ1-5, reads EPEVTQTPSHQVTQMGQEVILRCVPISNHLYFYWYRQILGQKVEFLVSFYNNEISEKSEIFDDQFSVERPDGSNFTLKIRSTKLEDSAMYFCASSEQGNQPQHFGDGTRLSIL.

The chain has TRBV5-1 and TRBJ2-3; D is unresolved. The CDR3 is 13 residues long. V lost 4 bases and J lost 0, with 6 bases in between. CDR1 SGHRS and CDR2 YFSETQ come from the germline V gene. In DNA, the CDR3 is TGCGCCAGCAGCCCAGACAGCACAGATACGCAGTATTTT. The encoded protein is CASSPDSTDTQYF.

CDR3 loop: CASRRSGIVNEQFF. DNA for the CDR3: TGTGCCAGCAGGAGGAGCGGGATTGTCAATGAGCAGTTCTTC. The V and J genes are TRBV27 and TRBJ2-1; 7 bases map to TRBD2. The V and J ends lost 6 bases and 6 bases, in that order; junction bases with no gene match: 8. The CDR3 is 14 residues long. Looked up from germline, CDR1 is MNHEY and CDR2 is SMNVEV (reference sequence).

This clone occurred a few times. V is TRBV7-9 and J is TRBJ2-7; 8 bases map to TRBD2. This CDR3 has 15 amino acids. J lost 5 bases, V lost 4 bases, and 10 bases had no gene match. Germline V gives CDR1 SEHNR, CDR2 FQNEAQ (reference sequence). In nucleotides, the CDR3 is TGTGCCAGCAGCTCCGGGGGGGTGAGCGGCCACGAGCAGTACTTC. It yields the protein CASSSGGVSGHEQYF.

This clone was picked up a small number of times. The chain is built from TRBV19 and TRBJ2-3; TRBD2 matches at 13 bases. The CDR3 length is 19 residues. J gave up 3 bases and V 5 bases, and 14 bases lay outside the gene matches. CDR1 LNHDA and CDR2 SQIVND come from the germline V gene (reference sequence). The CDR3 region is CASSSPHGALAGGTDTQYF. The DNA for the CDR3 is TGTGCCAGTAGTTCCCCCCACGGAGCACTAGCGGGAGGGACAGATACGCAGTATTTT.

The chain employs TRBV27 and TRBJ2-3, with D perhaps TRBD1 or TRBD2 (5 bases each). Germline V gene lookup returns CDR1 MNHEY and CDR2 SMNVEV (reference sequence). V was cut by 5 bases and J by 2 bases, with 17 bases left in between. The CDR3 consists of 16 residues. CDR3 bases: TGTGCCAGCAGTCCTCTTGGGGGTACATACACAGATACGCAGTATTTT. Translation gives CASSPLGGTYTDTQYF.

Only a few counts were recorded for this clone. The chain employs TRBV7-9 and TRBJ1-2; a possible D gene is TRBD1 (5 bases). The CDR3 is made up of 11 amino acids. Germline values: CDR1 SEHNR, CDR2 FQNEAQ (reference sequence). Trimming stripped 5 bases from V and 5 bases from J, with 6 bases between. CDR3 coding DNA: TGTGCCAGCAGCCGGGGGTATGGCTACACCTTC. This translates into CASSRGYGYTF.

The chain links TRBV7-8 to TRBJ2-2; 7 bases line up with TRBD2. V was pared by 1 base and J by 5 bases, with 7 bases of the junction left unmatched. Germline V gene sequence: CDR1 SGHVS, CDR2 FQNEAQ. This CDR3 spans 16 amino acids. CDR3 amino acids: CASSLGSGVRTGELFF. The CDR3, as DNA: TGTGCCAGCAGCTTAGGAAGCGGGGTCCGTACCGGGGAGCTGTTTTTT.

The sample holds a few counts of this clone. This rearrangement joins TRBV6-5 to TRBJ2-5, with D possibly being TRBD1 (6 bases). The CDR3 has 12 residues. V was pared by 5 bases and J by 13 bases, with 17 bases between. Looked up from germline, CDR1 is MNHEY and CDR2 is SVGAGI. CDR3 DNA sequence: TGTGCCAGCAGTCAAGAAACAGGGAAACTGTACTTC. Amino acids: CASSQETGKLYF.

The chain combines TRBV30 with TRBJ2-3; no clear D. Germline CDR1 is GTSNPN and CDR2 is SVGIG (reference sequence). CDR3 size: 15 residues. Between the trimmed V and J ends, which lost 2 bases and 2 bases, there was a span of 14 bases. CDR3 nucleotides: TGTGCCTGGAGTACGTGGTACCAGAACACAGATACGCAGTATTTT. Protein sequence: CAWSTWYQNTDTQYF.

The rearrangement joins TRBV7-3 to TRBJ1-6, with TRBD1 identical over 7 bases. CDR3 length equals 19 residues. With V trimmed by 2 bases and J by 0 bases, 10 bases remained unmatched. Germline values: CDR1 SGHTA, CDR2 FQGTGA. CDR3: CASSLEATGPSSYNSPLHF. CDR3 in DNA: TGTGCCAGCAGCTTAGAAGCGACAGGGCCTAGCTCCTATAATTCACCCCTCCACTTT.

V and J are TRBV28 and TRBJ2-5; D not certain. V lost 5 bases, J lost 4 bases, and 11 bases lay in between. CDR1 and CDR2 (germline): MDHEN, SYDVKM. This CDR3 has 13 residues. The CDR3 nucleotides read TGTGCCAGCAGTGACCTAGTACTAGAGACCCAGTACTTC. Translation: CASSDLVLETQYF.

The chain couples TRBV28 to TRBJ1-1; D is ambiguous. V lost 7 bases and J lost 1, with 10 bases in between. The CDR3 is 13 amino acids. Germline V CDR1 and CDR2: MDHEN, SYDVKM. DNA for the CDR3: TGTGCCAGCACCACGGACGGGAACACTGAAGCTTTCTTT. Translation gives CASTTDGNTEAFF. Full variable domain (remainder filled in from reference TRBV28 and TRBJ1-1): DVKVTQSSRYLVKRTGEKVFLECVQDMDHENMFWYRQDPGLGLRLIYFSYDVKMKEKGDIPEGYSVSREKKERFSLILESASTNQTSMYLCASTTDGNTEAFFGQGTRLTVV.

Regarding this clone: A junction end diverges from the germline sequence, so it may reflect a read error. The V call is TRBV4-1, the J call TRBJ1-2; D perhaps matches TRBD1 (6 bases). CDR3 size: 16 residues. CDR1 and CDR2 (germline): MGHRA, YSYEKL. The CDR3 nucleotides are TGTGCCAGCAGCCAAGATAAGTCCCGGACAGATGATGGCTACACCTTC. Residues: CASSQDKSRTDDGYTF.

V gene TRBV5-1 combines with J gene TRBJ2-5, with D perhaps matching TRBD1 (5 bases). The CDR3 runs 15 residues. Per the germline V gene, CDR1 is SGHRS and CDR2 is YFSETQ. Deletions cut 4 bases from V and 1 base from J, with 14 bases between. The CDR3, as DNA: TGCGCCAGCAGCACAACAAACAGGTTCCAAGAGACCCAGTACTTC. This translates into CASSTTNRFQETQYF.